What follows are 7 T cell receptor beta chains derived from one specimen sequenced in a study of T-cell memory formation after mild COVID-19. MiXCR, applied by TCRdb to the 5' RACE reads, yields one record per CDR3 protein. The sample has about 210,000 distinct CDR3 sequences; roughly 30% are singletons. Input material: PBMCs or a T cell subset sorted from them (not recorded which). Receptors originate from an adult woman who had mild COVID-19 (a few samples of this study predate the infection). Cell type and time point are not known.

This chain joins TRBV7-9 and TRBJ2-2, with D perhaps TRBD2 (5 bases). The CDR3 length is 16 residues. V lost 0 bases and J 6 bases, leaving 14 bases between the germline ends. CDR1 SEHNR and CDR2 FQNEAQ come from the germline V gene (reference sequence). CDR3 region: CASSLALSLDPGELFF. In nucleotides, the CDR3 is TGTGCCAGCAGCTTAGCTCTCTCACTAGACCCCGGGGAGCTGTTTTTT.

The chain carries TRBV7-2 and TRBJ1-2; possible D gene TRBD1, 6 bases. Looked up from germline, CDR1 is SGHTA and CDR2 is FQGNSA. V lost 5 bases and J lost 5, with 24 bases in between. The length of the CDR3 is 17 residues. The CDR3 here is CASSPMGGLGGAYGYTF. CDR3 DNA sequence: TGTGCCAGCAGCCCCATGGGGGGTCTGGGGGGGGCGTATGGCTACACCTTC.

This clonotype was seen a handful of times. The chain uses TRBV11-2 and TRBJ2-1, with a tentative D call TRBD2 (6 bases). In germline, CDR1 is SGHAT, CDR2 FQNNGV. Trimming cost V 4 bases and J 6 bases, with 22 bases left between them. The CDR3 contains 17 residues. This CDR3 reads CASSSTPGLTKGNEQFF. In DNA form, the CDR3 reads TGTGCCAGCAGCTCAACTCCGGGACTCACAAAGGGCAATGAGCAGTTCTTC.

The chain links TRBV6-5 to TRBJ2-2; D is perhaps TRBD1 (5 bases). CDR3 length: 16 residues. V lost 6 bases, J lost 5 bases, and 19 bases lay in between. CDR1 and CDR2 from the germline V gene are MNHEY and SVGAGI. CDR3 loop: CASSPRAPAETGELFF. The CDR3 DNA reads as TGTGCCAGCAGCCCCAGGGCACCGGCGGAAACCGGGGAGCTGTTTTTT.

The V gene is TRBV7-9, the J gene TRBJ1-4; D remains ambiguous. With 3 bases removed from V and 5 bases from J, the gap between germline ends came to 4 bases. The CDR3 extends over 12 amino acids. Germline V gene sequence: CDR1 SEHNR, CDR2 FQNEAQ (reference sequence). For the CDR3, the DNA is TGTGCCAGCAGCTTGAGGAATGAAAAACTGTTTTTT. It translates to CASSLRNEKLFF.

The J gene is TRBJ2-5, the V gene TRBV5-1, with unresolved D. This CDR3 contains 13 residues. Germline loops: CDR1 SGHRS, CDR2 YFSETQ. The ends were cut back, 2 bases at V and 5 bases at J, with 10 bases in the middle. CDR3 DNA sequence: TGCGCCAGCAGCTTCGGCATCGCGGAGACCCAGTACTTC. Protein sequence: CASSFGIAETQYF.

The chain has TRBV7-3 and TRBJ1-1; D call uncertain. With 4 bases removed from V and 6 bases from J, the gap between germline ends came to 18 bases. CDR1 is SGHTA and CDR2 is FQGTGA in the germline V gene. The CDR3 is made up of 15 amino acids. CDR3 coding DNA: TGTGCCAGCAGCTCAGTGGAGGCACGCGGCTCTGAAGCTTTCTTT. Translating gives CASSSVEARGSEAFF.